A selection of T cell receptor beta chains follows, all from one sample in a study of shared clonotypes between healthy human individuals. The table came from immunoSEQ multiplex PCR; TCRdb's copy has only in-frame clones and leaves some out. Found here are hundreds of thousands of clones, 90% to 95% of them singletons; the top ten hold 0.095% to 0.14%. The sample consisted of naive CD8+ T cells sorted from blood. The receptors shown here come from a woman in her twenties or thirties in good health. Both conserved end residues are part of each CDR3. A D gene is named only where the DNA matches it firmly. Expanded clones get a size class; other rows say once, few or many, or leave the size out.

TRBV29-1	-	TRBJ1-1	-	TGCAGCGGCCGGGAGCGGAACACTGAAGCTTTCTTT	CSGRERNTEAFF
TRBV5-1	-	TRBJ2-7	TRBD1	TGCGCCAGCAGCTCGGACAGGGCATACTGGAACGAGCAGTACTTC	CASSSDRAYWNEQYF
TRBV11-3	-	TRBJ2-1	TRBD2	TGTGCCAGCAGCTTAAGACTAGCGGGGTACAATGAGCAGTTCTTC	CASSLRLAGYNEQFF
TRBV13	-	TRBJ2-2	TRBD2	TGTGCCAGCAGCTATCTAGCGGGAGGGCCAACCGGGGAGCTGTTTTTT	CASSYLAGGPTGELFF
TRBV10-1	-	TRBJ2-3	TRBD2	TGCGCCAGCAGTGAGAGGGCGGGAGTGATCCCAGATACGCAGTATTTT	CASSERAGVIPDTQYF
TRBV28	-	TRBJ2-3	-	TGTGCCAGCAGTAAAACTACTGCGGGTTACGCAGATACGCAGTATTTT	CASSKTTAGYADTQYF
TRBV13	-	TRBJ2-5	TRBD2	TGTGCCAGCAGCTCCCGACTAGCGGGAGGGCCGGGGGAGACCCAGTACTTC	CASSSRLAGGPGETQYF
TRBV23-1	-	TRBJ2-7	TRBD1	TGCGCCAGCAGTCGACTACCCCCCCGGGACAGGTTGGTGTCGAAACTCCTCGGGGCCTACGAGCAGTACTTC	CASSRLPPRDRLVSKLLGAYEQYF
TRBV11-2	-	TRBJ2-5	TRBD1	TGTGCCAGCAGGCCCGACAGGGATTTCGATAGTCGGTACCAAGAGACCCAGTACTTC	CASRPDRDFDSRYQETQYF
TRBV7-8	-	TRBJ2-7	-	TGTGCCAGCCCGTGGGGCACCGCCGAGCAGTACTTC	CASPWGTAEQYF
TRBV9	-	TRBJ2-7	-	TGTGCCAGCAGCGTAGCGGGGGTTCCCTACGAGCAGTACTTC	CASSVAGVPYEQYF
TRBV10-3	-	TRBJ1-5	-	TGTGCCATCAGTGAGTCGTCGAACATGATAAAGCAGCCCCAGCATTTT	CAISESSNMIKQPQHF
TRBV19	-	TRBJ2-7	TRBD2	TGTGCCAGTAGTTCGAGGACTAGCCCCTCCTACGAGCAGTACTTC	CASSSRTSPSYEQYF
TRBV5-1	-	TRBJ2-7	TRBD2	TGCGCCAGCAGCTTACTAGCGGGGCCCTCCTACGAGCAGTACTTC	CASSLLAGPSYEQYF
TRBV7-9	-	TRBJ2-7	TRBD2	TGTGCCAGCAGCCATGATGGGACTAGCGGGAGATGGTACGAGCAGTACTTC	CASSHDGTSGRWYEQYF
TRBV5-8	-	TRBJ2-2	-	TGTGCCAGCAGCTTGTTCCCCGGCGCGGACGGGGAGCTGTTTTTT	CASSLFPGADGELFF
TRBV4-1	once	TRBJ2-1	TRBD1	TGCGCCAGCAGCCAAGAGGGACAGGGCCTTTCCTACAATGAGCAGTTCTTC	CASSQEGQGLSYNEQFF
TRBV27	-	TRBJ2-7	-	TGTGCCAGCAGTTTACAGCCCTCAGCCTACGAGCAGTACTTC	CASSLQPSAYEQYF
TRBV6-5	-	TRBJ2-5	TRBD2	TGTGCCAGCAGTTACTCCGCTAGCGGGAGGGCAGAGACCCAGTACTTC	CASSYSASGRAETQYF
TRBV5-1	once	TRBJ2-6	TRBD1	TGCGCCAGCAGCGTCGGACAGGGTGCCCCTGGGGCCAACGTCCTGACTTTC	CASSVGQGAPGANVLTF
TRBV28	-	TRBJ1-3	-	TGTGCCAGCAGTTTCAGGCCGTACTCTGGAAACACCATATATTTT	CASSFRPYSGNTIYF
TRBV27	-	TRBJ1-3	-	TGTGCCAGCAGTCAGACAGGCCAAGTGGGATTCTCTGGAAACACCATATATTTT	CASSQTGQVGFSGNTIYF